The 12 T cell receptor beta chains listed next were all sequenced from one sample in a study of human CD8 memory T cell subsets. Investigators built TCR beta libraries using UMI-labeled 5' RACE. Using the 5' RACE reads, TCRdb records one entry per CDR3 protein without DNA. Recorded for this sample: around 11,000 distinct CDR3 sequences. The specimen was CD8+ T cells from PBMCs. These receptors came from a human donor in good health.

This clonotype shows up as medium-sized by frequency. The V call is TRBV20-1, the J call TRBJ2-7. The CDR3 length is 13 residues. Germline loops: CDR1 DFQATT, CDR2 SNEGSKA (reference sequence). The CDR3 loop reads CSARDRMTYEQYF.

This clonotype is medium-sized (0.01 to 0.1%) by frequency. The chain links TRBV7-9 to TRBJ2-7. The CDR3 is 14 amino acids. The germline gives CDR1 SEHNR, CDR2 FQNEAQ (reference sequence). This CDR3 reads CASSFSDGAYEQYF.

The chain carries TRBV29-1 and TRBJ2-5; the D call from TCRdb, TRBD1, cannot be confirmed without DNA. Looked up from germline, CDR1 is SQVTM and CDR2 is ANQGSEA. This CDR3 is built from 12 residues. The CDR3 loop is CSVEGTEETQYF.

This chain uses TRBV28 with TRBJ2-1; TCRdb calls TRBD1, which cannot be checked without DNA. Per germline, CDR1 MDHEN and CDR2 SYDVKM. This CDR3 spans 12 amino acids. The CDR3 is CASSFPPNEQFF.

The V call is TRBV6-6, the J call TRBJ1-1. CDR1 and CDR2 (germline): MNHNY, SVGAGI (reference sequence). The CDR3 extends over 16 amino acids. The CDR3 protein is CASSSPREGPNTEAFF.

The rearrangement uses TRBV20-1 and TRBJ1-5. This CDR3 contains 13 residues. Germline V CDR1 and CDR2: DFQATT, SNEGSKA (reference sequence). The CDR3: CSARVAGHQPQHF.

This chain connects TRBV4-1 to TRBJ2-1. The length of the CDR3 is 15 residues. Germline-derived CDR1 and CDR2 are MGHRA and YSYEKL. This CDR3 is CASSPKVVAYNEQFF.

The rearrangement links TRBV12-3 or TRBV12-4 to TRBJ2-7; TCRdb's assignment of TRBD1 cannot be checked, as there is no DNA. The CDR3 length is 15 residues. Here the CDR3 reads CASSLYPGTGQEQYF.

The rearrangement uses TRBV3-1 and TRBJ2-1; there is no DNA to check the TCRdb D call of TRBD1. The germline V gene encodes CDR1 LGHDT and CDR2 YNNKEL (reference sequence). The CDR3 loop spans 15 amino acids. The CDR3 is CASSQDPAPYNEQFF.

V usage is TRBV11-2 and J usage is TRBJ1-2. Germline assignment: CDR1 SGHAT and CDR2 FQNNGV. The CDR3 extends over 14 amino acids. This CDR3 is CASSLAGPTYGYTF.

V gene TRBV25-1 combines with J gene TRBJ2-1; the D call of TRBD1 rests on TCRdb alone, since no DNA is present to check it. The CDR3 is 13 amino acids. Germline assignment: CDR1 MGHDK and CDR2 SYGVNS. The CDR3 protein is CASSTGAYNEQFF.

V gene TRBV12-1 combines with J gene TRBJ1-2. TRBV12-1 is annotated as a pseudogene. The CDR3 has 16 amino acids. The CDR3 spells CASSFRKATGPAGYTF.